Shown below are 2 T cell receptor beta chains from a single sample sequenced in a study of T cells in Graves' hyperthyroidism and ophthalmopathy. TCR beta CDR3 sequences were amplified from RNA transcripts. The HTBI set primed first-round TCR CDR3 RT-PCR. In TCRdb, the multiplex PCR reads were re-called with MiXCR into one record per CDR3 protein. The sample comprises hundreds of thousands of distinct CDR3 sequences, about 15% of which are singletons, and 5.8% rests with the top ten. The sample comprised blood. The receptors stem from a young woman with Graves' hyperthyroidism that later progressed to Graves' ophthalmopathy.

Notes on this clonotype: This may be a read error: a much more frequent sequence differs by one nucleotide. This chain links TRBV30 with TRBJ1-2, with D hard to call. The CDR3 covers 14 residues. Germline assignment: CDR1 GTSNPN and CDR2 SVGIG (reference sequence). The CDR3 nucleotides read TGTGCCTGGTTAGACCCTTCCCGGCACTATGGCTGCACCTTC. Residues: CAWLDPSRHYGCTF. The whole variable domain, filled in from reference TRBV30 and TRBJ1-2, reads SQTIHQWPATLVQPVGSPLSLECTVEGTSNPNLYWYRQAAGRGLQLLFYSVGIGQISSEVPQNLSASRPQDRQFILSSKKLLLSDSGFYLCAWLDPSRHYGCTFGSGTRLTVV.

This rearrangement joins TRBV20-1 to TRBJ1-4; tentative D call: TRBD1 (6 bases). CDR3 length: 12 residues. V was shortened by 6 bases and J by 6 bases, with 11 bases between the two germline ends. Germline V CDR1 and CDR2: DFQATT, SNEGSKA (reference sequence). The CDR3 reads CSATQGYEKLFF. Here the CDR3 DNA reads TGCAGTGCCACCCAGGGGTATGAAAAACTGTTTTTT.